Listed below are T cell receptor beta chains from one sample, sequenced in a study of cytomegalovirus exposure and HLA in healthy donors. Sequencing used immunoSEQ multiplex PCR; TCRdb keeps in-frame clones, though not all of them. The table shows hundreds of thousands of clones, with less than 85% occurring only once. Sequencing input: PBMCs. The receptor source for this set is a girl aged 2-15 years in good health and CMV-seronegative. Both conserved end residues are part of each CDR3. Each record gives: J gene, V gene, D gene, clone size, CDR3 protein, CDR3 DNA. A D gene is named only where the DNA matches it firmly. Size values are once, few and many counts, or a class for expanded clones, and some rows have none.

TRBJ2-6	TRBV10-2	.	.	CASTGPGANVLTF	TGCGCCAGTACAGGGCCTGGGGCCAACGTCCTGACTTTC
TRBJ2-5	TRBV14	TRBD2	.	CASRAGQETQYF	TGTGCCAGCAGAGCGGGGCAAGAGACCCAGTACTTC
TRBJ1-1	TRBV18	.	.	CASSPTTAGVPEAFF	TGTGCCAGCTCACCCACGACAGCAGGCGTACCTGAAGCTTTCTTT
TRBJ2-7	TRBV7-9	TRBD1	once	CASSSRQGAPSYEQYF	TGTGCCAGCAGCTCGAGACAGGGGGCCCCCTCCTACGAGCAGTACTTC
TRBJ1-6	TRBV2	TRBD1	.	CASSVGTGLSSYNSPLHF	TGTGCCAGCAGTGTAGGGACAGGCCTAAGCTCCTATAATTCACCCCTCCACTTT
TRBJ1-4	TRBV20-1	TRBD1	.	CSARQGGKLFF	TGCAGTGCACGGCAGGGGGGAAAACTGTTTTTT
TRBJ2-1	TRBV6-1	.	.	CASSNRVVTYNEQFF	TGTGCCAGCAGTAACAGGGTCGTGACCTACAATGAGCAGTTCTTC
TRBJ2-2	TRBV7-4	.	.	CASSLRTSGKGTGELFF	TGTGCCAGCAGCTTACGTACCAGCGGTAAGGGAACCGGGGAGCTGTTTTTT
TRBJ1-5	TRBV7-2	.	.	CASSPYNQPQHF	TGTGCCAGCAGCCCCTACAATCAGCCCCAGCATTTT
TRBJ2-7	TRBV2	TRBD1	.	CASSEGTATYEQYF	TGTGCCAGCAGTGAGGGGACAGCTACCTACGAGCAGTACTTC
TRBJ2-7	TRBV5-1	.	.	CASSPTAGGATYEQYF	TGCGCCAGCAGCCCCACGGCTGGCGGGGCGACTTACGAGCAGTACTTC
TRBJ2-3	TRBV27	TRBD1	once	CASSGQGADTQYF	TGTGCCAGCAGTGGACAGGGGGCAGATACGCAGTATTTT
TRBJ2-5	TRBV6-5	.	.	CASRIHGRGSETQYF	TGTGCCAGCAGAATCCACGGAAGGGGTTCGGAGACCCAGTACTTC
TRBJ1-1	TRBV29-1	TRBD1	.	CSVSGQMNTEAFF	TGCAGCGTTTCGGGACAGATGAACACTGAAGCTTTCTTT
TRBJ1-1	TRBV28	.	.	CASSLGGGNTEAFF	TGTGCCAGCAGTTTAGGGGGGGGGAACACTGAAGCTTTCTTT
TRBJ2-7	TRBV6-5	.	.	CASTGVYEQYF	TGTGCCAGCACGGGTGTTTACGAGCAGTACTTC
TRBJ2-7	TRBV4-1	TRBD2	once	CASSQTQGLAGAYEQYF	TGCGCCAGCAGCCAAACCCAGGGACTAGCGGGAGCTTACGAGCAGTACTTC
TRBJ2-3	TRBV5-6	.	.	CASSIPGGHTDTQYF	TGTGCCAGCAGCATACCCGGGGGTCACACAGATACGCAGTATTTT
TRBJ1-2	TRBV4-1	.	.	CASSHQASYDGYTF	TGCGCCAGCAGCCATCAGGCCTCATATGATGGCTACACCTTC
TRBJ2-3	TRBV6-5	.	.	CASSVTRDTDTQYF	TGTGCCAGCAGTGTGACCCGGGACACAGATACGCAGTATTTT
TRBJ1-1	TRBV7-9	TRBD1	.	CASSFTTGGAFF	TGTGCCAGCAGCTTCACGACAGGGGGAGCTTTCTTT
TRBJ1-1	TRBV6-5	.	.	CASSQNTGVEAFF	TGTGCCAGCAGCCAGAACACCGGGGTTGAAGCTTTCTTT
TRBJ2-5	TRBV5-1	.	few	CASSTAGSQTQYF	TGCGCCAGCAGCACAGCGGGTTCTCAGACCCAGTACTTC
TRBJ2-7	TRBV30	.	once	CAWSTTGYEQYF	TGTGCCTGGAGTACGACAGGCTACGAGCAGTACTTC
TRBJ2-6	TRBV27	.	.	CASSLSTGANVLTF	TGTGCCAGCAGTTTATCTACTGGGGCCAACGTCCTGACTTTC
TRBJ1-1	TRBV27	.	once	CASSLTGNTEAFF	TGTGCCAGCAGTTTGACAGGGAACACTGAAGCTTTCTTT
TRBJ2-4	TRBV27	.	.	CASSLPWTPHNLATKNIQYF	TGTGCCAGCAGTTTACCTTGGACGCCTCACAACCTAGCGACCAAAAACATTCAGTACTTC
TRBJ2-2	TRBV6-1	.	.	CASSDPGTLDAGELFF	TGTGCCAGCAGTGACCCCGGGACACTGGACGCCGGGGAGCTGTTTTTT
TRBJ1-1	TRBV4-1	TRBD1	.	CASSQEQGGVTEAFF	TGCGCCAGCAGCCAAGAACAGGGGGGAGTCACTGAAGCTTTCTTT
TRBJ2-7	TRBV27	.	.	CASSLRQGLMYEQYF	TGTGCCAGCAGTTTACGCCAGGGTCTAATGTACGAGCAGTACTTC
TRBJ2-1	TRBV10-1	.	.	CASSERDEQFF	TGCGCCAGCAGTGAGCGGGATGAGCAGTTCTTC
TRBJ1-4	TRBV2	.	.	CASTFAEGATNEKLFF	TGTGCCAGCACCTTTGCCGAGGGGGCAACTAATGAAAAACTGTTTTTT
TRBJ1-3	TRBV7-9	.	.	CASSSTEGSGNTIYF	TGTGCCAGCAGCTCGACGGAGGGCTCTGGAAACACCATATATTTT
TRBJ2-1	TRBV4-1	.	few	CASAGGLSFSNEQFF	TGCGCCAGCGCCGGAGGCCTCTCGTTTTCAAATGAGCAGTTCTTC
TRBJ2-4	TRBV19	TRBD2	.	CASSIGYLAGGSRAKNIQYF	TGTGCCAGTAGTATAGGGTACCTAGCGGGGGGCTCCCGGGCCAAAAACATTCAGTACTTC
TRBJ2-7	TRBV5-1	.	.	CASSLYTGYEQYF	TGCGCCAGCAGCTTGTACACGGGATACGAGCAGTACTTC
TRBJ2-5	TRBV5-1	TRBD2	.	CASSFGLMGGVGWQETQYF	TGCGCCAGCAGCTTCGGGCTTATGGGAGGGGTCGGGTGGCAAGAGACCCAGTACTTC
TRBJ2-2	TRBV6-1	TRBD2	once	CAGRGLAGGGTGELFF	TGTGCCGGCCGTGGACTAGCGGGGGGTGGCACCGGGGAGCTGTTTTTT
TRBJ2-1	TRBV5-6	.	.	CASSPSSFSPNEQFF	TGTGCCAGCAGCCCATCGAGTTTTTCCCCCAATGAGCAGTTCTTC
TRBJ1-6	TRBV7-9	.	.	CASSLEQSLNSPLHF	TGTGCCAGCAGCTTAGAACAATCCTTAAATTCACCCCTCCACTTT
TRBJ2-3	TRBV7-6	TRBD1	.	CASTSRTGGSDTQYF	TGTGCCAGCACCTCAAGGACAGGGGGTTCAGATACGCAGTATTTT
TRBJ1-2	TRBV6-5	.	.	CAALRGAVGYTF	TGTGCCGCTCTGCGGGGGGCCGTTGGCTACACCTTC
TRBJ2-5	TRBV11-1	TRBD2	.	CASSLSELASGGETQYF	TGTGCCAGCAGCTTAAGTGAGTTGGCTAGCGGGGGAGAGACCCAGTACTTC
TRBJ2-2	TRBV5-1	.	.	CASSLRQANTGELFF	TGCGCCAGCAGCCTTCGACAGGCGAACACCGGGGAGCTGTTTTTT
TRBJ2-7	TRBV7-9	TRBD2	.	CASSAGRTSGTYEQYF	TGTGCCAGCAGCGCGGGGCGGACTAGCGGCACCTACGAGCAGTACTTC
TRBJ1-3	TRBV6-1	.	once	CASSGTATGNTIYF	TGTGCCAGCAGTGGGACAGCAACTGGAAACACCATATATTTT
TRBJ1-2	TRBV2	.	.	CASSYVPYGYTF	TGTGCCAGCAGTTATGTCCCCTATGGCTACACCTTC
TRBJ1-1	TRBV5-1	.	once	CASSLRAGMNTEAFF	TGCGCCAGCAGCTTACGGGCGGGAATGAACACTGAAGCTTTCTTT
TRBJ1-2	TRBV15	.	once	CATSRDRVTTYGYTF	TGTGCCACCAGCAGAGATCGTGTAACTACTTATGGCTACACCTTC
TRBJ1-2	TRBV30	.	.	CAWSVRGYGYTF	TGTGCCTGGAGTGTACGCGGCTATGGCTACACCTTC
TRBJ1-2	TRBV19	.	.	CASSIGGGLHGYTF	TGTGCCAGTAGTATAGGGGGGGGACTCCATGGCTACACCTTC
TRBJ1-2	TRBV27	.	.	CASSPGLGYGYTF	TGTGCCAGCAGCCCAGGACTGGGCTATGGCTACACCTTC
TRBJ1-3	TRBV9	.	.	CASSVDSGNTIYF	TGTGCCAGCAGCGTAGACAGTGGAAACACCATATATTTT
TRBJ1-5	TRBV6-1	.	.	CASNLNGLRQPQHF	TGTGCCAGCAATTTAAATGGACTTCGGCAGCCCCAGCATTTT
TRBJ1-6	TRBV5-1	TRBD1	.	CASSLTGVGNSPLHF	TGCGCCAGCAGCTTAACAGGGGTTGGCAATTCACCCCTCCACTTT
TRBJ1-1	TRBV11-2	.	.	CASRWDTLNTEAFF	TGTGCCAGCCGCTGGGACACGTTAAACACTGAAGCTTTCTTT
TRBJ1-2	TRBV5-6	.	.	CASSLAWGLDGGYTF	TGTGCCAGCAGCTTGGCGTGGGGACTGGATGGTGGCTACACCTTC
TRBJ2-7	TRBV30	TRBD2	.	CAWTWREVNNEQYF	TGTGCCTGGACTTGGCGGGAGGTGAATAACGAGCAGTACTTC
TRBJ1-2	TRBV5-6	.	.	CASSETRVTYGYTF	TGTGCCAGCAGCGAAACAAGAGTGACATATGGCTACACCTTC
TRBJ1-6	TRBV5-4	.	.	CASSLDWNSPLHF	TGTGCCAGCAGCTTAGACTGGAATTCACCCCTCCACTTT